This T cell receptor beta chain stems from a study of OX40 agonist ivuxolimab in advanced cancers. Overall study: Subjects had a mean age of around 60 years, with a range of about 20 to 85; almost 85% were male. Overall study findings and caveats: At 0.1 to 3.0 mg/kg, CD4+ and CD8+ blood T cells expanded clonally by week 6.

The V end was cut by 4 bases, the J end by 1 base, with 13 bases between. CDR1 and CDR2 from the germline V gene are MNHNS and SASEGT. This CDR3 has 15 residues. Using immunoSEQ multiplex PCR, the repertoire was profiled, and TCRdb retains in-frame clones only, with some absent. Here the sample spans fewer than 25,000 clones, 88% being singletons. Points on this clone: Its antigen is not identified.

This clonotype originated in an adult with an advanced solid tumor such as melanoma, head and neck, liver or kidney cancer. The sequences come from CD4+ or CD8+ T cells sorted from blood, collected in a trial of the OX40 agonist ivuxolimab. The chain couples TRBV6-1 to TRBJ1-1; D gene uncertain. This CDR3 is CASSVGHSGNTEAFF. CDR3 in DNA: TGTGCCAGCAGTGTAGGGCACTCTGGGAACACTGAAGCTTTCTTT.